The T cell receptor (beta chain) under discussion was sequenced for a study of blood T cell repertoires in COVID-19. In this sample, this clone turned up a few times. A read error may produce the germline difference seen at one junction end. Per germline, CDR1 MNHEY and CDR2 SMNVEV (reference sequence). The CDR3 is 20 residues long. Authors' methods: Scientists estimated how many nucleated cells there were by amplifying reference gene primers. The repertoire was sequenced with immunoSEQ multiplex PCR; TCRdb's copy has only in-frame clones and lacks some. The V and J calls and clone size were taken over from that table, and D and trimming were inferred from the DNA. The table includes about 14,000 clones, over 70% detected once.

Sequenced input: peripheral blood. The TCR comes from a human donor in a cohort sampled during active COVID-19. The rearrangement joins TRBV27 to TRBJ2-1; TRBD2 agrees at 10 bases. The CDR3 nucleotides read TGTGCCAGCAGTGTATCCGGCCCAGGGGAATCTCTAGCGGGAGTTAATGAGCAGTTCTTC. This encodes CASSVSGPGESLAGVNEQFF.